The rows below give T cell receptor beta chains drawn from one sample of a study of OX40 agonist ivuxolimab in advanced cancers. Sequencing used immunoSEQ multiplex PCR; TCRdb keeps in-frame clones, though not all of them. The table lists about 74,000 clones, roughly 84% of them singletons. The sequencing used CD4+ or CD8+ T cells sorted from blood, collected in a trial of the OX40 agonist ivuxolimab. These receptors all stem from an adult with an advanced solid tumor such as melanoma, head and neck, liver or kidney cancer. The CDR3 runs from the conserved cysteine through the conserved F or W. Fields, in order: D gene, J gene, V gene, clone size, CDR3 protein, CDR3 DNA. A D gene is named only where the DNA matches it firmly. Size is stated for part of the rows, as once, few or many counts, or as a class when the clone is expanded.

>-|TRBJ2-6|TRBV6-4|-
CASSADRLAGANVLTF
TGTGCCAGCAGCGCCGACAGGCTCGCTGGGGCCAACGTCCTGACTTTC
>TRBD1|TRBJ1-4|TRBV19|-
CASRLGQGRTTTNEKLFF
TGTGCCAGTAGACTTGGACAGGGGCGAACAACAACTAATGAAAAACTGTTTTTT
>-|TRBJ1-6|TRBV7-3|-
CASSLWSKINSPLHF
TGTGCCAGCAGCTTATGGTCCAAGATTAATTCACCCCTCCACTTT
>-|TRBJ1-1|TRBV9|-
CASSVVSRSSEAFF
TGTGCCAGCAGCGTAGTTAGTAGGTCTAGCGAAGCTTTCTTT
>TRBD2|TRBJ2-1|TRBV4-2|-
CASSSGTSGYNEQFF
TGTGCCAGCAGCTCCGGGACTAGCGGATACAATGAGCAGTTCTTC
>-|TRBJ1-1|TRBV7-8|few
CASSLPGRAWGTEAFF
TGTGCCAGCAGCTTACCTGGCAGGGCCTGGGGTACTGAAGCTTTCTTT
>-|TRBJ1-2|TRBV7-2|-
CASSLQGPNYGYTF
TGTGCCAGCAGCTTACAGGGGCCCAACTATGGCTACACCTTC
>TRBD1|TRBJ1-1|TRBV10-3|-
CAISEDGQGRTEAFF
TGTGCCATCAGTGAGGACGGACAGGGGAGGACTGAAGCTTTCTTT
>-|TRBJ2-5|TRBV18|-
CASSPGLEETQYF
TGTGCCAGCTCACCGGGGTTGGAGGAGACCCAGTACTTC
>-|TRBJ1-2|TRBV11-3|-
CASGNFPTGKDYGYTF
TGTGCCAGCGGCAACTTCCCTACAGGGAAGGACTATGGCTACACCTTC
>-|TRBJ2-3|TRBV29-1|-
CSVEYGTDTQYF
TGCAGCGTTGAATATGGCACAGATACGCAGTATTTT
>-|TRBJ2-2|TRBV11-3|few
CASSLDQGGYTGELFF
TGTGCCAGCAGCTTAGATCAGGGCGGTTACACCGGGGAGCTGTTTTTT
>TRBD1|TRBJ2-7|TRBV5-6|few
CASTLGQGGSYEQYF
TGTGCCAGCACCCTGGGACAGGGGGGCTCCTACGAGCAGTACTTC
>TRBD1|TRBJ2-4|TRBV11-2|-
CASSPNRGPPLAKNIQYF
TGTGCCAGCAGCCCTAACAGGGGCCCTCCCCTAGCCAAAAACATTCAGTACTTC
>-|TRBJ2-7|TRBV11-1|once
CASSFVSNEQYF
TGTGCCAGCAGCTTCGTCTCTAACGAGCAGTACTTC
>TRBD1|TRBJ2-5|TRBV18|-
CASSPTTAGQGAQYF
TGTGCCAGCTCACCAACGACCGCCGGCCAGGGGGCCCAGTACTTC
>-|TRBJ1-1|TRBV11-3|-
CASSHTGTKDTEAFF
TGTGCCAGCAGCCATACCGGGACGAAGGACACTGAAGCTTTCTTT
>TRBD1|TRBJ1-5|TRBV10-3|-
CAISQTGIRNQPQHF
TGTGCCATCAGTCAGACAGGGATTCGCAATCAGCCCCAGCATTTT
>-|TRBJ1-5|TRBV14|-
CASSSGMDRAKPPSTYQPQHF
TGTGCCAGCAGCTCAGGAATGGACCGGGCCAAGCCACCCTCCACATATCAGCCCCAGCATTTT
>TRBD2|TRBJ2-5|TRBV28|few
CATLNRAGGETQYF
TGTGCCACCCTAAATCGTGCGGGAGGGGAGACCCAGTACTTC
>-|TRBJ2-2|TRBV29-1|-
CSVRGGNTGELFF
TGCAGCGTCAGGGGGGGGAACACCGGGGAGCTGTTTTTT
>-|TRBJ2-3|TRBV4-1|-
CASSQAARGGGTDTQYF
TGCGCCAGCAGCCAAGCAGCCAGGGGAGGGGGAACAGATACGCAGTATTTT
>-|TRBJ1-5|TRBV6-4|few
CASSDGGKGHSNQPQHF
TGTGCCAGCAGTGACGGGGGGAAGGGACATAGCAATCAGCCCCAGCATTTT
>-|TRBJ2-6|TRBV5-6|-
CASTILGTPSGANVLTF
TGTGCCAGCACCATCCTTGGAACTCCGTCTGGGGCCAACGTCCTGACTTTC
>TRBD1|TRBJ2-5|TRBV15|once
CATSRRQGQETQYF
TGTGCCACCAGCAGAAGACAGGGCCAAGAGACCCAGTACTTC
>-|TRBJ1-4|TRBV13|-
CASSHVPTQQNEKLFF
TGTGCCAGCAGCCACGTACCGACACAGCAGAATGAAAAACTGTTTTTT
>TRBD1|TRBJ1-2|TRBV28|-
CASREQGGDYGYTF
TGTGCCAGCAGGGAACAGGGGGGGGACTATGGCTACACCTTC
>-|TRBJ2-1|TRBV5-1|once
CASSLGGPYNEQFF
TGCGCCAGCAGCTTGGGGGGACCCTACAATGAGCAGTTCTTC
>TRBD2|TRBJ2-5|TRBV11-2|-
CASSSLLGAGGRRETQYF
TGTGCCAGCAGCTCGCTCCTCGGGGCGGGGGGGCGGCGAGAGACCCAGTACTTC
>-|TRBJ1-5|TRBV7-7|few
CASSLLVRYQPQHF
TGTGCCAGCAGCTTATTGGTGCGGTATCAGCCCCAGCATTTT
>-|TRBJ2-2|TRBV28|-
CASSSFGELFF
TGTGCCAGCAGTTCATTCGGGGAGCTGTTTTTT
>TRBD1|TRBJ1-5|TRBV15|-
CATSTDRGNQPQHF
TGTGCCACCAGCACCGACAGGGGGAATCAGCCCCAGCATTTT
>-|TRBJ2-7|TRBV28|-
CASSYGRAYEQYF
TGTGCCAGCAGTTATGGACGGGCCTACGAGCAGTACTTC
>TRBD2|TRBJ2-3|TRBV7-9|-
CASSLLAGGNTDTQYF
TGTGCCAGCAGCTTGCTGGCGGGAGGAAACACAGATACGCAGTATTTT
>-|TRBJ2-1|TRBV5-1|-
CASTWASSYNEQFF
TGCGCCAGCACGTGGGCTAGTTCCTACAATGAGCAGTTCTTC
>-|TRBJ2-7|TRBV6-6|-
CASSSLIEQYF
TGTGCCAGCAGTTCCTTAATCGAGCAGTACTTC
>-|TRBJ1-2|TRBV2|-
CASTLGRGGAIFNYGYTF
TGTGCCAGCACGCTTGGGAGAGGAGGGGCGATCTTTAACTATGGCTACACCTTC
>-|TRBJ1-1|TRBV11-3|few
CASSPSGYTEAFF
TGTGCCAGCAGCCCGTCCGGGTACACTGAAGCTTTCTTT
>-|TRBJ1-2|TRBV5-1|-
CASSLEGSPIGYTF
TGCGCCAGCAGCTTGGAGGGGAGTCCTATTGGCTACACCTTC
>-|TRBJ2-7|TRBV19|-
CASSAQQGGSYEQYF
TGTGCCAGTAGTGCCCAACAGGGAGGGTCCTACGAGCAGTACTTC
>-|TRBJ2-5|TRBV11-1|-
CASGAHGWETQYF
TGTGCCAGCGGGGCACATGGGTGGGAGACCCAGTACTTC
>TRBD2|TRBJ2-2|TRBV11-3|-
CASSLNGLAGGGGELFF
TGTGCCAGCAGCTTAAATGGCCTAGCGGGAGGCGGCGGGGAGCTGTTTTTT
>-|TRBJ1-1|TRBV5-1|few
CASSLGGQNTEAFF
TGCGCCAGCAGCTTGGGAGGGCAGAACACTGAAGCTTTCTTT
>-|TRBJ2-1|TRBV11-2|-
CASSVGGGMKAYNEQFF
TGTGCCAGCAGCGTAGGGGGCGGGATGAAAGCCTACAATGAGCAGTTCTTC